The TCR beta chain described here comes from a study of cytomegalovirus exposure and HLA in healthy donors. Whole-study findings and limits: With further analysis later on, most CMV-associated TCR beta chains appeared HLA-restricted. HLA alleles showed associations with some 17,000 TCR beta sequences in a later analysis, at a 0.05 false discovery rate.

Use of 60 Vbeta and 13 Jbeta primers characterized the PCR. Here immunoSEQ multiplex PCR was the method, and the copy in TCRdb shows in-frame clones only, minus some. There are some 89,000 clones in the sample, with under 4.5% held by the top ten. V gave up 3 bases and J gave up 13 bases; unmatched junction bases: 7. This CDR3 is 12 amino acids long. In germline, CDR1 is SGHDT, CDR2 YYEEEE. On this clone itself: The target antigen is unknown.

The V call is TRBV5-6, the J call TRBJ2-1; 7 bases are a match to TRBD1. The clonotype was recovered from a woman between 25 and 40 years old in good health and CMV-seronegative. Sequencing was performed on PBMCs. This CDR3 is CASSWSRDRQFF. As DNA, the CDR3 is TGTGCCAGCAGCTGGAGTCGGGACAGACAGTTCTTC.